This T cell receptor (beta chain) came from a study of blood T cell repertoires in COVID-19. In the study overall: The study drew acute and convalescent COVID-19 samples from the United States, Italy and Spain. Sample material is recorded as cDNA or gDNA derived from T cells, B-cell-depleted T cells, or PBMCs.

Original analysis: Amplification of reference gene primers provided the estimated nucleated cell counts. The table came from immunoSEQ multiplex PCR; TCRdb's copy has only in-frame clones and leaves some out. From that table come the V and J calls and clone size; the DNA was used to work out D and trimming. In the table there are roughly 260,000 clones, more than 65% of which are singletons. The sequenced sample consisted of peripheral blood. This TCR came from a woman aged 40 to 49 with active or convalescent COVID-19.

CDR3 nucleotides: TGTGCCAGCAGTTTAGGCGGGGGATTCTACAATGAGCAGTTCTTC. Protein sequence: CASSLGGGFYNEQFF. This chain links TRBV27 with TRBJ2-1; 7 bases fit TRBD2. V lost 2 bases, J lost 3 bases, and 4 bases stayed unmatched. The germline gives CDR1 MNHEY, CDR2 SMNVEV (reference sequence). This CDR3 comprises 15 residues.